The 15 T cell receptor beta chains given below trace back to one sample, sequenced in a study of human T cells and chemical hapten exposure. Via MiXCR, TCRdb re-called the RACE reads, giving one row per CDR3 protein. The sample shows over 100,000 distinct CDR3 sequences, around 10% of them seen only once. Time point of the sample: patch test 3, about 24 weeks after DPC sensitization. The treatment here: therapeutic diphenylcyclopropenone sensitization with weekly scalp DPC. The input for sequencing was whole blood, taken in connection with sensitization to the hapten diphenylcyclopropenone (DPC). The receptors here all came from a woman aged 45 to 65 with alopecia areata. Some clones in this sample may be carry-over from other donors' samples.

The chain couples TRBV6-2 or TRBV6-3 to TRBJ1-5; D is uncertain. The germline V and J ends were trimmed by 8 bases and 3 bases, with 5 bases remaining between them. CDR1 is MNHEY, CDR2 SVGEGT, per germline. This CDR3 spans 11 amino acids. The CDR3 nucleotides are TGTGCCAGCGGGTTCAATCAGCCCCAGCATTTT. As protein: CASGFNQPQHF.

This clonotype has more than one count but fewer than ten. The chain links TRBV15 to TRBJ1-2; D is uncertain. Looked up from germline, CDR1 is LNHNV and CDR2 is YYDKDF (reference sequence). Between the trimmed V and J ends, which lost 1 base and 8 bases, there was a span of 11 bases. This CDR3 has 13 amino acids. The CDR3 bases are TGTGCCACCAGCAGAGGTCCCCTAGAGGGCTACACCTTC. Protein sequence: CATSRGPLEGYTF.

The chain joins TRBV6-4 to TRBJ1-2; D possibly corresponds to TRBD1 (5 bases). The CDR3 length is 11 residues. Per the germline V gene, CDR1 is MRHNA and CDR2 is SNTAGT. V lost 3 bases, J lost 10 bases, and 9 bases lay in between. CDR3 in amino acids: CASSEGTLYTF. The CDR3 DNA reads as TGTGCCAGCAGTGAGGGGACGCTCTACACCTTC.

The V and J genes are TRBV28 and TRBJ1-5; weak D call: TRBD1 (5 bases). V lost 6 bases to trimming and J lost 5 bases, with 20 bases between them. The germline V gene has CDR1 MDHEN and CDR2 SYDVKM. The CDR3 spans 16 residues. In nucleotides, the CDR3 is TGTGCCAGCAGCCAACAGGCCCACCTCAGCGATCAGCCCCAGCATTTT. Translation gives CASSQQAHLSDQPQHF.

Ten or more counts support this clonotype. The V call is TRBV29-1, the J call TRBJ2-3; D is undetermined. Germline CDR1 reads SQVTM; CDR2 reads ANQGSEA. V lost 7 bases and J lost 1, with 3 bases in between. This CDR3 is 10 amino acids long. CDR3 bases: TGCAGCGGAGGCACAGATACGCAGTATTTT. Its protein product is CSGGTDTQYF.

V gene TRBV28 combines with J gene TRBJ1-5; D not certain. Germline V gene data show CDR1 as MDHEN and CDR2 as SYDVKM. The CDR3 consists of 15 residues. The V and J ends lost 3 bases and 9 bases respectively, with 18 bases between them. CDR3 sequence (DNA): TGTGCCAGCAGTTTCGGGCAGATACGTTCCGGGCCCCAGCATTTT. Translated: CASSFGQIRSGPQHF.

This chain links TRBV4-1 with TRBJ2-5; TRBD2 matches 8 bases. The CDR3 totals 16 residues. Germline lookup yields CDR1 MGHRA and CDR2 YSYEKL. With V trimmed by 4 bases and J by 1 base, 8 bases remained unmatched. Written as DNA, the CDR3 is TGCGCCAGCAGCCCCCGGGGTAGCGGGGCCCAAGAGACCCAGTACTTC. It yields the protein CASSPRGSGAQETQYF.

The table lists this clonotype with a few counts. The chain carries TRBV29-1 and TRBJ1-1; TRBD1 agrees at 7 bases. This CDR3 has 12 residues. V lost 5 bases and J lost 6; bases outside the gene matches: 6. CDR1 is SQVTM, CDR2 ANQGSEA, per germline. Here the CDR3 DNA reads TGCAGCGTTTCGGTCAGGGGGGCTGAAGCTTTCTTT. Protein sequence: CSVSVRGAEAFF.

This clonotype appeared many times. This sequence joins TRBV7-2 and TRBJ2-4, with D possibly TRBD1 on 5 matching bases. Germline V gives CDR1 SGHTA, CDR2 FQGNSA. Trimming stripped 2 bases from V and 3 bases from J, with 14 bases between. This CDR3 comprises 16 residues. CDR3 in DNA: TGTGCCAGCAGCTTACTGACAGATAGGGGCAAAAACATTCAGTACTTC. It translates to CASSLLTDRGKNIQYF.

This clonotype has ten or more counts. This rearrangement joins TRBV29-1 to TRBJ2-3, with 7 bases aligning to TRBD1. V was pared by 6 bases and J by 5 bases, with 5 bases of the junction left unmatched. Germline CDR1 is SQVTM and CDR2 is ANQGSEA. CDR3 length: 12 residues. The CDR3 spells CSVTTGRDTQYF. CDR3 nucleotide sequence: TGCAGCGTGACGACAGGGCGAGATACGCAGTATTTT.

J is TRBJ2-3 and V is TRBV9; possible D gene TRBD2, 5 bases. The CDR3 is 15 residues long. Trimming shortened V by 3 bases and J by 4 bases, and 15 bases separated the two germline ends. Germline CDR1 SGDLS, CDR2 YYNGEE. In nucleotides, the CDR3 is TGTGCCAGCAGCGCCTTCGGAGGTAGCGCAGATACGCAGTATTTT. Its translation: CASSAFGGSADTQYF.

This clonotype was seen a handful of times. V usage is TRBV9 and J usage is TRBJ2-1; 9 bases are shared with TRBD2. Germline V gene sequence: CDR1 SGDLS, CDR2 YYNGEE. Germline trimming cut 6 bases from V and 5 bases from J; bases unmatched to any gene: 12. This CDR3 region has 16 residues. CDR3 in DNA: TGTGCCAGCACCATGTATAGCGGGGGCTTCGACAATGAGCAGTTCTTC. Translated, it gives CASTMYSGGFDNEQFF.

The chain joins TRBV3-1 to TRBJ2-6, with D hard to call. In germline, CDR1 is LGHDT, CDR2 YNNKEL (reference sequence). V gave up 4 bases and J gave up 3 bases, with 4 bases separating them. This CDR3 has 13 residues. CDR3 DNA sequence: TGTGCCAGCAGCCCCCATGGGGCCAACGTCCTGACTTTC. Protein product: CASSPHGANVLTF.

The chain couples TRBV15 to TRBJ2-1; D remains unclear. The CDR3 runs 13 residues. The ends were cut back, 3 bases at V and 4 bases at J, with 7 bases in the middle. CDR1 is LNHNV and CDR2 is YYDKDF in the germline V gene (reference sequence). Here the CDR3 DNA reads TGTGCCACCAGCAGTACTCCTTACAATGAGCAGTTCTTC. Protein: CATSSTPYNEQFF.

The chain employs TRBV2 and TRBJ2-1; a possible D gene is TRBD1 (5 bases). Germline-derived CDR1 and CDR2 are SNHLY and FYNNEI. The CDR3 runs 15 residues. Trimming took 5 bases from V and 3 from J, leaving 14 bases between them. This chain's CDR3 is CASSPGPGNYNEQFF. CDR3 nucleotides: TGTGCCAGCAGTCCCGGGCCAGGGAACTACAATGAGCAGTTCTTC.